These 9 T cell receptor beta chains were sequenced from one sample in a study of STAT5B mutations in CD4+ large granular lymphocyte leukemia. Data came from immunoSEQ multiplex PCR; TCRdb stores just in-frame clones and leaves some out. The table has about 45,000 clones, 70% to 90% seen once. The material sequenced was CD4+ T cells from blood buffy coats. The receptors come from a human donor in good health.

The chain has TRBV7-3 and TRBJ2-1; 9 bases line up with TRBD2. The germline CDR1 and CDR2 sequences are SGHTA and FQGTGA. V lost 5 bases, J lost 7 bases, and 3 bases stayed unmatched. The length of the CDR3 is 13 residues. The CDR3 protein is CASSLAGSNEQFF. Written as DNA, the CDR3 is TGTGCCAGCAGCCTAGCGGGAAGTAATGAGCAGTTCTTC. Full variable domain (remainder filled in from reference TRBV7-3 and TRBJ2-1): GAGVSQTPSNKVTEKGKYVELRCDPISGHTALYWYRQSLGQGPEFLIYFQGTGAADDSGLPNDRFFAVRPEGSVSTLKIQRTERGDSAVYLCASSLAGSNEQFFGPGTRLTVL.

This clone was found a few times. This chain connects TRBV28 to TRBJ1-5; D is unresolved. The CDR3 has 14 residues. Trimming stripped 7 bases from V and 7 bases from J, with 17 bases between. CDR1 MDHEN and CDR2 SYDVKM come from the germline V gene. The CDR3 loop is CASKISGSWQPQHF. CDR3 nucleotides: TGTGCCAGCAAAATTTCCGGTAGTTGGCAGCCCCAGCATTTT.

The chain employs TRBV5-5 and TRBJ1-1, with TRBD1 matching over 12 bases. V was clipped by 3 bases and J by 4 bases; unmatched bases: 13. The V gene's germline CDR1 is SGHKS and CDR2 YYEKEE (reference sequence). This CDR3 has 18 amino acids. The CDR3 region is CASSSTLRDRGLSTEAFF. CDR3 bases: TGTGCCAGCAGCTCGACACTTCGGGACAGGGGGCTTAGCACTGAAGCTTTCTTT.

The CDR3: CASSLQGVDIQYF. CDR3 in DNA: TGTGCCAGTAGTCTACAGGGGGTTGACATTCAGTACTTC. The chain joins TRBV19 to TRBJ2-4, with TRBD1 identical over 8 bases. Germline CDR1 reads LNHDA; CDR2 reads SQIVND (reference sequence). The CDR3 has 13 residues. V was clipped by 5 bases and J by 8 bases; unmatched bases: 5.

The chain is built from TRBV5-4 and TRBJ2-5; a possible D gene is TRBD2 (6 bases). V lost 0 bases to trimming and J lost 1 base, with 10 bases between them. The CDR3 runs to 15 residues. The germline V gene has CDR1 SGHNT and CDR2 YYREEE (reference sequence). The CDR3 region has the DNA TGTGCCAGCAGCTTGGCGAGCGGGCCCCAAGAGACCCAGTACTTC. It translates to CASSLASGPQETQYF.

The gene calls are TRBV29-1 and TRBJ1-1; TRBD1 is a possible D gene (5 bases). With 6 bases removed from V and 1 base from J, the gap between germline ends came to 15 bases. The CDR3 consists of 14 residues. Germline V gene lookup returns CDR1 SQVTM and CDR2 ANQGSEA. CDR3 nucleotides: TGCAGCGTCGAGGGGAGGGGCCGGAACACTGAAGCTTTCTTT. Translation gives CSVEGRGRNTEAFF.

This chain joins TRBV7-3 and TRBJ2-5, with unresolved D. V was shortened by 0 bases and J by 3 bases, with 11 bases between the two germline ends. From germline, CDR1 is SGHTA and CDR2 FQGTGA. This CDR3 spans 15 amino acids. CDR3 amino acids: CASSLTFDRKETQYF. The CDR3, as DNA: TGTGCCAGCAGCTTAACGTTTGACCGAAAAGAGACCCAGTACTTC.

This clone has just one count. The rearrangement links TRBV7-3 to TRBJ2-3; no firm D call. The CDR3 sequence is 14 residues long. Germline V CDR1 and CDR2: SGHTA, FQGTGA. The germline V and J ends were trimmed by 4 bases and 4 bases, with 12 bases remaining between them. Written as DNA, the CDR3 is TGTGCCAGCAGCTCCAGCAGGAGCGCAGATACGCAGTATTTT. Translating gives CASSSSRSADTQYF.

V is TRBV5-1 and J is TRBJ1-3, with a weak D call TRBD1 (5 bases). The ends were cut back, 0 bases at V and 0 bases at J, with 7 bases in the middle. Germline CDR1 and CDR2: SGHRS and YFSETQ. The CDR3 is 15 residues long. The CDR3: CASSLGQFSGNTIYF. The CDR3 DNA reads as TGCGCCAGCAGCTTGGGACAGTTCTCTGGAAACACCATATATTTT.